Described below is a single TCR beta chain sequence and its context. Antigen: not known. This record belongs to a study of T cell responses to AZD1222 COVID-19 vaccine. Sequenced by immunoSEQ multiplex PCR; TCRdb stores in-frame clones only, minus some. Of under 150,000 clones listed, 75% to 95% are singletons. Findings and limits, study-wide: Baseline testing showed seropositivity in only six or seven AZD1222 recipients. Sampled repertoires all dated from after the peak T cell response. Clonal diversity may have been underestimated, and the donors were mostly white British, with more females than males.

The germline V and J ends were trimmed by 2 bases and 8 bases, with 10 bases remaining between them. The CDR3 covers 13 residues. CDR1 and CDR2 from the germline V gene are SGHRS and YFSETQ. The TCR was taken from an adult who received the AZD1222 COVID-19 vaccine. Sequenced here: peripheral blood, sampled 28 days after the second AZD1222 dose. The chain combines TRBV5-1 with TRBJ1-4; no clear D gene. In nucleotides, the CDR3 is TGCGCCAGCAGCTTAAGGACTTCAGAAAAACTGTTTTTT. Amino acid sequence: CASSLRTSEKLFF.